These T cell receptor beta chains were read from a single sample in a study of cytomegalovirus exposure and HLA in healthy donors. Clones were read by immunoSEQ multiplex PCR, and TCRdb kept only the in-frame ones, dropping some. The table includes roughly 330,000 clones, 75% to 90% detected once. Material: PBMCs. The receptor set was obtained from a woman aged 25 to 39 in good health and CMV-seropositive. Each CDR3 is given with its conserved first and last residue. A D gene is named only where the DNA matches it firmly. Expanded clones get a size class; other rows say once, few or many, or leave the size out.

>15|.|.|TRBJ2-7|TRBV7-2
CASSLDPSGTYEQYF
TGTGCCAGCAGCTTAGATCCCTCGGGAACCTACGAGCAGTACTTC
>12|few|TRBD2|TRBJ2-7|TRBV30
CAWTSGRGEQYF
TGTGCCTGGACTAGCGGGAGAGGAGAGCAGTACTTC
>12|few|.|TRBJ2-1|TRBV2
CATAGAGNEQFF
TGTGCCACCGCGGGGGCTGGCAATGAGCAGTTCTTC
>14|few|TRBD1|TRBJ1-6|TRBV6-5
CASSIGTANSPLHF
TGTGCCAGCAGTATCGGGACAGCCAATTCACCCCTCCACTTT
>12|.|.|TRBJ1-1|TRBV6-6
CASTPDRSEAFF
TGTGCCAGCACTCCGGACAGATCCGAAGCTTTCTTT
>16|.|TRBD2|TRBJ2-7|TRBV7-9
CASSPPTSGTPYEQYF
TGTGCCAGCAGCCCTCCAACTAGCGGGACCCCCTACGAGCAGTACTTC
>14|.|.|TRBJ1-2|TRBV6-4
CASSDRGGIGGYTF
TGTGCCAGCAGTGACCGCGGGGGAATAGGTGGCTACACCTTC
>13|.|.|TRBJ2-7|TRBV6-5
CASSYARSYEQYF
TGTGCCAGCAGTTACGCCCGGTCGTACGAGCAGTACTTC
>15|.|.|TRBJ2-5|TRBV27
CASSQTRAPQETQYF
TGTGCCAGCAGCCAAACCAGGGCGCCCCAAGAGACCCAGTACTTC
>17|.|.|TRBJ2-2|TRBV7-9
CASSSGLRGGYTGELFF
TGTGCCAGCAGCTCCGGTCTAAGGGGGGGATACACCGGGGAGCTGTTTTTT
>15|.|TRBD2|TRBJ2-1|TRBV9
CASSVGGGGYNEQFF
TGTGCCAGCAGCGTAGGCGGGGGGGGCTACAATGAGCAGTTCTTC
>17|.|TRBD2|TRBJ2-7|TRBV7-2
CASSLVPALAGHYEQYF
TGTGCCAGCAGCTTAGTCCCGGCACTAGCGGGGCACTACGAGCAGTACTTC
>15|once|TRBD1|TRBJ2-7|TRBV27
CASSQPKTGQYEQYF
TGTGCCAGCAGTCAGCCGAAGACAGGGCAATACGAGCAGTACTTC
>12|.|.|TRBJ1-2|TRBV5-1
CASSLDRDGYTF
TGCGCCAGCAGCTTGGACAGGGACGGCTACACCTTC
>15|.|TRBD2|TRBJ2-1|TRBV30
CAWNPGTSGANEQFF
TGTGCCTGGAACCCCGGGACTAGCGGGGCGAATGAGCAGTTCTTC
>14|.|.|TRBJ2-7|TRBV5-6
CASSLAWGPREQYF
TGTGCCAGCAGCTTGGCCTGGGGGCCGAGAGAGCAGTACTTC
>15|.|TRBD1|TRBJ2-2|TRBV7-3
CASSSGTGYTGELFF
TGTGCCAGCAGCAGTGGGACAGGGTACACCGGGGAGCTGTTTTTT
>13|once|.|TRBJ1-2|TRBV28
CASSPGLTYGYTF
TGTGCCAGCAGCCCGGGACTGACCTATGGCTACACCTTC
>17|.|TRBD1|TRBJ1-5|TRBV29-1
CSEEEGRTGESNQPQHF
TGCAGCGAGGAAGAGGGGAGGACAGGGGAGAGCAATCAGCCCCAGCATTTT
>15|.|.|TRBJ1-2|TRBV6-1
CASSEMAASPYGYTF
TGTGCCAGCAGTGAAATGGCAGCAAGCCCCTATGGCTACACCTTC
>14|.|.|TRBJ1-4|TRBV7-9
CASSLRGVNEKLFF
TGTGCCAGCAGCTTACGAGGGGTTAATGAAAAACTGTTTTTT
>15|once|TRBD2|TRBJ2-7|TRBV9
CASSVGSGRSREQYF
TGTGCCAGCAGCGTAGGTAGCGGGAGGAGCCGCGAGCAGTACTTC
>17|.|.|TRBJ2-7|TRBV7-9
CASSLELLGQKNYEQYF
TGTGCCAGCAGCTTAGAGCTCCTCGGACAGAAAAACTACGAGCAGTACTTC
>14|.|.|TRBJ2-5|TRBV27
CASSLSTVSETQYF
TGTGCCAGCAGTTTATCGACGGTTTCAGAGACCCAGTACTTC
>12|.|.|TRBJ2-1|TRBV5-6
CASSFGVNEQFF
TGTGCCAGCAGCTTTGGAGTAAATGAGCAGTTCTTC
>14|.|.|TRBJ1-1|TRBV7-8
CASSLEVGGIKAFF
TGTGCCAGCAGCTTAGAGGTGGGGGGGATTAAAGCTTTCTTT
>14|.|TRBD1|TRBJ1-4|TRBV5-6
CASSFGTGVEKLFF
TGTGCCAGCAGCTTCGGGACAGGGGTTGAAAAACTGTTTTTT
>15|.|.|TRBJ2-7|TRBV7-6
CASSLGLPATGEQYF
TGTGCCAGCAGCTTAGGCCTTCCGGCCACCGGCGAGCAGTACTTC
>14|.|TRBD1|TRBJ2-1|TRBV7-2
CASSPGQGRNEQFF
TGTGCCAGCAGCCCGGGACAGGGGAGGAATGAGCAGTTCTTC
>13|.|.|TRBJ1-1|TRBV4-2
CASSRTVNTEAFF
TGTGCCAGCAGCCGGACGGTGAACACTGAAGCTTTCTTT
>16|.|TRBD2|TRBJ2-1|TRBV10-1
CASSTPRLAGGNEQFF
TGCGCCAGCAGTACCCCCCGACTAGCGGGAGGAAATGAGCAGTTCTTC
>13|.|.|TRBJ1-3|TRBV30
CAWLGGKKNTIYF
TGTGCCTGGCTGGGGGGCAAGAAAAACACCATATATTTT
>14|.|.|TRBJ1-6|TRBV7-3
CASSFGGGNSPLHF
TGTGCCAGCAGCTTTGGGGGAGGGAATTCACCCCTCCACTTT
>14|.|TRBD1|TRBJ2-1|TRBV2
CASSLGQGRDEQFF
TGTGCCAGCAGTTTGGGACAGGGGCGAGATGAGCAGTTCTTC
>13|few|.|TRBJ2-7|TRBV6-4
CASSDSGTTEQYF
TGTGCCAGCAGTGACTCGGGAACAACCGAGCAGTACTTC
>14|.|TRBD1|TRBJ2-7|TRBV4-1
CASSQGDRGPEQYF
TGCGCCAGCAGCCAAGGAGACAGGGGACCAGAGCAGTACTTC
>15|.|.|TRBJ2-3|TRBV11-2
CASSLALASTDTQYF
TGTGCCAGCAGCTTAGCGCTAGCGAGCACAGATACGCAGTATTTT
>12|.|.|TRBJ1-4|TRBV2
CASKGTNEKLFF
TGTGCCAGCAAGGGGACTAATGAAAAACTGTTTTTT
>15|.|TRBD2|TRBJ2-3|TRBV27
CASSFVAGRTDTQYF
TGTGCCAGCAGTTTCGTAGCGGGACGCACAGATACGCAGTATTTT
>17|once|.|TRBJ2-6|TRBV25-1
CASSDRTRRSGANVLTF
TGTGCCAGCAGTGACCGAACTCGGCGCTCTGGGGCCAACGTCCTGACTTTC
>13|.|.|TRBJ2-7|TRBV29-1
CSVEDTGSYEQYF
TGCAGCGTTGAAGATACAGGTTCCTACGAGCAGTACTTC
>13|.|TRBD2|TRBJ2-7|TRBV30
CAWREGLADEQYF
TGTGCCTGGAGGGAGGGACTAGCGGACGAGCAGTACTTC
>14|once|.|TRBJ1-5|TRBV29-1
CSVVEPASNQPQHF
TGCAGCGTTGTGGAACCTGCGAGCAATCAGCCCCAGCATTTT
>11|few|.|TRBJ2-5|TRBV20-1
CSASQGETQYF
TGCAGTGCTAGCCAGGGAGAGACCCAGTACTTC
>18|once|TRBD2|TRBJ2-1|TRBV4-3
CASSQDSWGSGGYNEQFF
TGCGCCAGCAGCCAAGATTCTTGGGGTAGCGGGGGGTACAATGAGCAGTTCTTC
>17|.|TRBD1|TRBJ1-2|TRBV25-1
CASSDLTGKGGNYGYTF
TGTGCCAGCAGTGACCTGACAGGGAAGGGGGGTAACTATGGCTACACCTTC
>18|.|TRBD1|TRBJ1-4|TRBV7-9
CASSLGSQGAFSLEKLFF
TGTGCCAGCAGCTTAGGAAGCCAGGGGGCCTTCTCCCTTGAAAAACTGTTTTTT
>17|many|.|TRBJ2-7|TRBV6-4
CASSDWPKGGGAYEQYF
TGTGCCAGCAGTGACTGGCCTAAGGGGGGGGGAGCCTACGAGCAGTACTTC
>15|.|TRBD1|TRBJ1-1|TRBV7-2
CASRRQGIVNTEAFF
TGTGCCAGCAGGCGACAGGGAATCGTAAACACTGAAGCTTTCTTT
>15|.|.|TRBJ1-4|TRBV4-3
CASSQEGITNEKLFF
TGCGCCAGCAGCCAAGAAGGGATAACTAATGAAAAACTGTTTTTT
>14|.|.|TRBJ2-2|TRBV6-6
CASSYVSSVGELFF
TGTGCCAGCAGTTACGTTTCCTCAGTAGGGGAGCTGTTTTTT